This record concerns one TCR beta chain sequence. Its antigen is currently unknown. Per TCR library, about 3.5 ug of total RNA was used. Addition of UMIs with a 6-nucleotide sample barcode was achieved by template switching. TCRdb re-called the 5' RACE reads and gives one entry per CDR3 protein, without DNA. The sample table includes 200,000 to 250,000 distinct CDR3 sequences. The data belong to a study of monozygotic twins with inflammatory bowel disease. The germline V gene has CDR1 SGHDN and CDR2 FVKESK. The CDR3 is 13 amino acids. Whole-study results and caveats: The results supported no single strong signal or clonotype associated with IBD. Distinguishing T cell subtypes was not possible.

The receptor comes from a human donor with ulcerative colitis or Crohn's disease, or a healthy co-twin of an affected twin (not recorded which). The sequenced material came from blood. The chain links TRBV14 to TRBJ2-7; absent DNA, TCRdb's TRBD1 call cannot be checked. CDR3 sequence: CASKSGATYEQYF. Supplemented by reference TRBV14 and TRBJ2-7, the full variable domain reads EAGVTQFPSHSVIEKGQTVTLRCDPISGHDNLYWYRRVMGKEIKFLLHFVKESKQDESGMPNNRFLAERTGGTYSTLKVQPAELEDSGVYFCASKSGATYEQYFGPGTRLTVT.